This T cell receptor beta chain was captured in a study of identical twins. Addition of a universal primer site occurred through template switching, and cDNA carried unique molecular identifiers. TCRdb reprocessed the 5' RACE reads with MiXCR, giving one entry per CDR3 protein. Among approximately 700,000 distinct CDR3 sequences, 18% were seen once, and the ten largest hold less than 15%. V lost 5 bases and J lost 2, with 14 bases in between. The CDR3 has 15 amino acids. Germline loops: CDR1 SGHAT, CDR2 FQNNGV. This clonotype was observed a few times. The sample was also linked to a second study, of T cells expressing NK-cell markers. This second report adds: It was from sorted CD3+CD56+NKG2C+, CD3+CD56+NKG2C- and CD3+CD56-NKG2C+ T cells that TCR beta repertoires came. A few of the donors also had these clonotypes leading their CD3+CD56-NKG2C+ fraction. Questions lingered over whether expanded NKG2C+ T cell clones were HCMV-specific.

V and J are TRBV11-2 and TRBJ2-3, with D unclear. This receptor was identified in a woman aged 18-29 years in good health. Sequences were obtained from PBMCs. CDR3 in DNA: TGTGCCAGCAGCACCCCGGGTGGGCCCACAGATACGCAGTATTTT. Translating it yields CASSTPGGPTDTQYF.